The 19 T cell receptor beta chains in this list originate from one sample, sequenced in a study of shared clonotypes between healthy human individuals. The assay was immunoSEQ multiplex PCR, and TCRdb's table has in-frame clones only and misses some. In the table there are about 2 million clones, roughly 94% of which are singletons. Material for sequencing was naive CD4+ T cells sorted from blood. Subset given: CD45RA+ positively selected. The receptors originated from a man between 18 and 29 years old in good health.

The chain links TRBV15 to TRBJ2-5, with unresolved D. Deletions cut 0 bases from V and 5 bases from J, with 10 bases between. This CDR3 has 14 residues. Per germline, CDR1 LNHNV and CDR2 YYDKDF (reference sequence). The DNA of the CDR3 is TGTGCCACCAGCAGAGATGGCCTAGTGGAGACCCAGTACTTC. It encodes CATSRDGLVETQYF. The complete variable domain, with remaining parts taken from reference TRBV15 and TRBJ2-5, reads DAMVIQNPRYQVTQFGKPVTLSCSQTLNHNVMYWYQQKSSQAPKLLFHYYDKDFNNEADTPDNFQSRRPNTSFCFLDIRSPGLGDTAMYLCATSRDGLVETQYFGPGTRLLVL.

CDR3 nucleotide sequence: TGCGCCAGCAGTGATCAGGGGGGACACCGCACAGATACGCAGTATTTT. This sequence encodes CASSDQGGHRTDTQYF. The chain is built from TRBV10-1 and TRBJ2-3; D possibly corresponds to TRBD1 (7 bases). V lost 3 bases to trimming and J lost 1 base, with 14 bases between them. In germline, CDR1 is WNHNN, CDR2 SYGVQD (reference sequence). This CDR3 is 16 amino acids long.

V is TRBV11-2 and J is TRBJ2-7, with D unresolved. Trimming removed 2 bases at V and 5 bases at J, with 10 bases between. Germline values: CDR1 SGHAT, CDR2 FQNNGV. CDR3 length equals 13 residues. This CDR3 is CASSLLRVNEQYF. DNA for the CDR3: TGTGCCAGCAGCTTATTACGCGTAAACGAGCAGTACTTC.

V gene TRBV19 combines with J gene TRBJ2-5, with a possible D match to TRBD1 (6 bases). The germline V gene encodes CDR1 LNHDA and CDR2 SQIVND (reference sequence). V was trimmed by 10 bases and J by 7 bases, leaving 19 bases between them. This CDR3 region has 13 residues. The CDR3 spells CATTPTGARTQYF. CDR3 coding DNA: TGTGCCACAACACCGACAGGTGCGAGGACCCAGTACTTC.

The chain joins TRBV19 to TRBJ1-1; tentative D call: TRBD1 (5 bases). The CDR3 totals 15 residues. Trimming cost V 4 bases and J 3 bases, with 15 bases left between them. Germline values: CDR1 LNHDA, CDR2 SQIVND (reference sequence). For the CDR3, the DNA is TGTGCCAGTAGTACTCGGGGCCTGAGGGACACTGAAGCTTTCTTT. Protein product: CASSTRGLRDTEAFF.

This chain connects TRBV6-6 to TRBJ2-7; a weak D match, TRBD1 (8 bases). This CDR3 has 14 residues. The germline V and J ends were trimmed by 8 bases and 0 bases, with 14 bases remaining between them. The germline V gene has CDR1 MNHNY and CDR2 SVGAGI (reference sequence). CDR3 amino acids: CASQGAGASYEQYF. The CDR3 DNA reads as TGTGCCAGCCAGGGGGCGGGAGCCTCCTACGAGCAGTACTTC.

The chain has TRBV18 and TRBJ1-4, with TRBD1 matching 7 bases. The CDR3 sequence is 14 residues long. V lost 0 bases, J lost 8 bases, and 3 bases stayed unmatched. Germline V gene sequence: CDR1 KGHSH, CDR2 LQKENI. In DNA, the CDR3 is TGTGCCAGCTCACCACCCGGACAGGTAGAAAAACTGTTTTTT. Translating it yields CASSPPGQVEKLFF.

This chain joins TRBV5-1 and TRBJ2-5; D might be TRBD2 (7 bases). With 3 bases removed from V and 5 bases from J, the gap between germline ends came to 11 bases. Germline values: CDR1 SGHRS, CDR2 YFSETQ. The CDR3 is 13 residues long. The DNA of the CDR3 is TGCGCCAGCAGCTATAAGGGGGGGGAGACCCAGTACTTC. It is translated as CASSYKGGETQYF. The full variable domain, rest sourced from reference TRBV5-1 and TRBJ2-5, is KAGVTQTPRYLIKTRGQQVTLSCSPISGHRSVSWYQQTPGQGLQFLFEYFSETQRNKGNFPGRFSGRQFSNSRSEMNVSTLELGDSALYLCASSYKGGETQYFGPGTRLLVL.

The chain links TRBV7-2 to TRBJ2-7, with TRBD2 matching over 8 bases. CDR3 length equals 14 residues. The germline V gene encodes CDR1 SGHTA and CDR2 FQGNSA. The V and J ends lost 0 bases and 5 bases, in that order; junction bases with no gene match: 3. Written as DNA, the CDR3 is TGTGCCAGCAGCTTAGCGTGGACTAGCAACGAGCAGTACTTC. Translation: CASSLAWTSNEQYF.

This chain joins TRBV7-6 and TRBJ2-7; 13 positions match TRBD2. Trimming cost V 5 bases and J 6 bases; bases outside gene matches: 7. The CDR3 has 15 amino acids. Germline loops: CDR1 SGHVS, CDR2 FNYEAQ. The CDR3 DNA is TGTGCCAGCAGCACGACTAGCGGGAGGCGGAGCGAGCAGTACTTC. Its translation is CASSTTSGRRSEQYF.

The count of this clone is one. V is TRBV6-1 and J is TRBJ2-5; D might be TRBD2 (6 bases). The CDR3 contains 13 residues. V lost 9 bases to trimming and J lost 2 bases, with 13 bases between them. Germline assignment: CDR1 MNHNS and CDR2 SASEGT. The chain's CDR3 is CASSRDWQETQYF. In nucleotides, the CDR3 is TGTGCCAGTAGCCGGGACTGGCAAGAGACCCAGTACTTC.

V usage is TRBV28 and J usage is TRBJ2-3; the match to TRBD2 covers 8 bases. The germline gives CDR1 MDHEN, CDR2 SYDVKM. V shed 4 bases, J shed 5 bases, and the junction held 11 bases outside the gene matches. This CDR3 spans 16 amino acids. This CDR3 is CASSSGLAPPGDTQYF. The CDR3 region has the DNA TGTGCCAGCAGTTCTGGACTAGCCCCTCCAGGAGATACGCAGTATTTT.

This clone was detected many times. The sample has other DNA sequences that encode this CDR3 too. The CDR3 DNA follows: TGTGCCAGCAGCCGCCTCAATAATTCACCCCTCCACTTT. Translation: CASSRLNNSPLHF. The V call is TRBV5-6, the J call TRBJ1-6, with no clear D. The CDR3 consists of 13 residues. Per the germline V gene, CDR1 is SGHDT and CDR2 is YYEEEE. V was trimmed by 4 bases and J by 5 bases, leaving 7 bases between them. Drawing the rest from reference TRBV5-6 and TRBJ1-6, the complete variable domain is DAGVTQSPTHLIKTRGQQVTLRCSPKSGHDTVSWYQQALGQGPQFIFQYYEEEERQRGNFPDRFSGHQFPNYSSELNVNALLLGDSALYLCASSRLNNSPLHFGNGTRLTVT.

The rearrangement links TRBV6-1 to TRBJ2-7, with D perhaps matching TRBD1 (5 bases). Germline loops: CDR1 MNHNS, CDR2 SASEGT. V was clipped by 3 bases and J by 1 base, with 10 bases between them. CDR3 length equals 14 residues. The CDR3 DNA follows: TGTGCCAGCAGTGATAGGCAGGGATCCTACGAGCAGTACTTC. It translates to CASSDRQGSYEQYF.

The chain couples TRBV5-1 to TRBJ1-2, with D tentatively TRBD1 (5 bases). This CDR3 region has 15 residues. V lost 4 bases, J lost 4 bases, and 17 bases lay in between. Per germline, CDR1 SGHRS and CDR2 YFSETQ. This CDR3 is CASSPGHVAGYGYTF. CDR3 nucleotide sequence: TGCGCCAGCAGCCCTGGACACGTCGCCGGCTATGGCTACACCTTC. Filled out from reference TRBV5-1 and TRBJ1-2, the complete variable domain reads KAGVTQTPRYLIKTRGQQVTLSCSPISGHRSVSWYQQTPGQGLQFLFEYFSETQRNKGNFPGRFSGRQFSNSRSEMNVSTLELGDSALYLCASSPGHVAGYGYTFGSGTRLTVV.

As to this clone: One junction end disagrees with the germline gene, perhaps due to a read error. The rearrangement joins TRBV7-7 to TRBJ2-7; D gene unclear. Looked up from germline, CDR1 is SSHAT and CDR2 is FNYEAQ (reference sequence). The CDR3 consists of 13 residues. Written as DNA, the CDR3 is TGTGCTAGCAGCTTAAGCTGGGTCGACGAGCAGTACTTC. Amino acid sequence: CASSLSWVDEQYF.

Here the CDR3 DNA reads TGCGCCAGCAGCCAAGGCCCCCTGGGGGAAAAACTGTTTTTT. Translating it yields CASSQGPLGEKLFF. The rearrangement joins TRBV4-1 to TRBJ1-4; no definite D call. V was shortened by 1 base and J by 8 bases, with 11 bases between the two germline ends. Germline CDR1 is MGHRA and CDR2 is YSYEKL. The CDR3 covers 14 residues.

The V gene is TRBV6-6, the J gene TRBJ1-1; no firm D call. The CDR3 is 13 residues long. Germline V gene data show CDR1 as MNHNY and CDR2 as SVGAGI (reference sequence). V lost 6 bases, J lost 5 bases, and 13 bases lay in between. CDR3 nucleotide sequence: TGTGCCAGCAGGGCCGGGAGTGGGACTGAAGCTTTCTTT. It translates to CASRAGSGTEAFF.

V usage is TRBV5-6 and J usage is TRBJ2-3, with D hard to call. The CDR3 contains 14 residues. Between the trimmed V and J ends, which lost 1 base and 0 bases, there was a span of 6 bases. CDR1 and CDR2 (germline): SGHDT, YYEEEE. CDR3: CASSLKASTDTQYF. The CDR3 DNA reads as TGTGCCAGCAGCTTGAAGGCTAGCACAGATACGCAGTATTTT.